This passage covers 18 T cell receptor beta chains from one sample sequenced in a study of cytomegalovirus exposure and HLA in healthy donors. PCR involved 60 Vbeta and 13 Jbeta primers. Profiling relied on immunoSEQ multiplex PCR, and the TCRdb table lists in-frame clones only, not all of them. The sample lists 150,000 to 180,000 clones; approximately 79% were seen once. Sequencing was performed on PBMCs. Receptors were obtained from a woman between 50 and 59 years old in good health and CMV-seropositive.

This clone was seen once. The chain links TRBV7-2 to TRBJ2-3, with no clear D. This CDR3 has 11 residues. Trimming removed 8 bases at V and 2 bases at J, with 5 bases between. Germline CDR1 is SGHTA and CDR2 is FQGNSA. The CDR3 sequence: CASRHTDTQYF. The DNA of the CDR3 is TGTGCCAGCCGACACACAGATACGCAGTATTTT. The entire variable domain, with the rest obtained from reference TRBV7-2 and TRBJ2-3, is as follows: GAGVSQSPSNKVTEKGKDVELRCDPISGHTALYWYRQSLGQGLEFLIYFQGNSAPDKSGLPSDRFSAERTGGSVSTLTIQRTQQEDSAVYLCASRHTDTQYFGPGTRLTVL.

This sequence joins TRBV7-6 and TRBJ2-3; D uncertain. Germline V gene data show CDR1 as SGHVS and CDR2 as FNYEAQ. The CDR3 is made up of 14 amino acids. Trimming removed 5 bases from V and 2 bases from J, with 11 bases in between. The CDR3 region is CASSLAPNTDTQYF. DNA for the CDR3: TGTGCCAGCAGCCTCGCCCCTAACACAGATACGCAGTATTTT.

This clone was seen only a few times. CDR3 in DNA: TGTGCCAGCAGTATCCGGGACAGGGGAACTGAAGCTTTCTTT. Protein sequence: CASSIRDRGTEAFF. J is TRBJ1-1 and V is TRBV6-5, with 10 nucleotides matching TRBD1. With 5 bases clipped from V and 5 bases from J, the junction kept 5 bases outside the gene matches. The CDR3 length is 14 residues. Germline lookup yields CDR1 MNHEY and CDR2 SVGAGI.

This clone was picked up a small number of times. This chain links TRBV29-1 with TRBJ2-2; D perhaps matches TRBD2 (5 bases). V was clipped by 0 bases and J by 7 bases, with 9 bases between them. CDR1 is SQVTM and CDR2 is ANQGSEA in the germline V gene. The CDR3 consists of 13 residues. CDR3 bases: TGCAGCGTTGAAGATGGGGAGTTCGGGGAGCTGTTTTTT. Protein product: CSVEDGEFGELFF.

This chain connects TRBV21-1 to TRBJ2-6; the D call TRBD2 from the table was never checked on the DNA. TRBV21-1 is annotated as a pseudogene. CDR3 length equals 15 residues. CDR3 region: CARWQPRAGANVLTF. The CDR3 nucleotides are TGTGCCAGGTGGCAGCCCCGAGCGGGGGCCAACGTCCTGACTTTC.

The chain combines TRBV7-6 with TRBJ2-7, with 7 positions matching TRBD1. CDR3 size: 14 residues. V was clipped by 5 bases and J by 2 bases; unmatched bases: 6. Germline V gene sequence: CDR1 SGHVS, CDR2 FNYEAQ. This chain's CDR3 is CASSDRDRAYEQYF. In nucleotides, the CDR3 is TGTGCCAGCAGCGACCGGGACAGAGCCTACGAGCAGTACTTC. The full variable domain, with the rest looked up from reference TRBV7-6 and TRBJ2-7, is GAGVSQSPRYKVTKRGQDVALRCDPISGHVSLYWYRQALGQGPEFLTYFNYEAQQDKSGLPNDRFSAERPEGSISTLTIQRTEQRDSAMYRCASSDRDRAYEQYFGPGTRLTVT.

The rearrangement uses TRBV6-1 and TRBJ2-7, with D possibly being TRBD2 (6 bases). Germline V lookup: CDR1 MNHNS, CDR2 SASEGT. Trimming removed 9 bases at V and 1 base at J, with 16 bases between. This CDR3 has 14 amino acids. The CDR3 region has the DNA TGTGCCAGTACGGGGCGGGATTTGTCCTACGAGCAGTACTTC. This translates into CASTGRDLSYEQYF.

The V and J genes are TRBV6-5 and TRBJ2-1, with D maybe TRBD1 (5 bases). CDR1 is MNHEY and CDR2 is SVGAGI in the germline V gene. This CDR3 is built from 12 residues. With 6 bases removed from V and 6 bases from J, the gap between germline ends came to 9 bases. The CDR3 DNA is TGTGCCAGCAGATCCCAGGGCAATGAGCAGTTCTTC. Amino acid sequence: CASRSQGNEQFF.

This clone was seen once. Other DNA sequences in this sample translate to the same CDR3. The V and J genes are TRBV27 and TRBJ1-1; 7 nucleotides line up with TRBD1. V was pared by 5 bases and J by 2 bases, with 5 bases of the junction left unmatched. Germline V gene sequence: CDR1 MNHEY, CDR2 SMNVEV (reference sequence). The CDR3 is made up of 14 amino acids. Here the CDR3 DNA reads TGTGCCAGCAGTCACGGGACAGCCAACACTGAAGCTTTCTTT. Residues: CASSHGTANTEAFF.

The chain uses TRBV5-6 and TRBJ2-3, with 12 bases aligning to TRBD2. The CDR3 is 16 amino acids. Losses at the gene ends were 3 bases for V and 2 bases for J; bases not matched to a gene: 4. The germline V gene encodes CDR1 SGHDT and CDR2 YYEEEE. This CDR3 is CASSWTSGAATDTQYF. CDR3 coding DNA: TGTGCCAGCAGCTGGACTAGCGGGGCCGCCACAGATACGCAGTATTTT.

The genes are TRBV6-1 and TRBJ2-7; 11 nucleotides align to TRBD2. CDR1 and CDR2 from the germline V gene are MNHNS and SASEGT. This CDR3 contains 14 residues. V lost 6 bases and J lost 1; bases outside the gene matches: 2. In DNA form, the CDR3 reads TGTGCCAGCAGGGGACTAGCGGCGTCCTACGAGCAGTACTTC. Translation gives CASRGLAASYEQYF.

The V and J genes are TRBV6-5 and TRBJ1-1; a weak D match, TRBD1 (5 bases). The CDR3 is 13 amino acids. Germline V CDR1 and CDR2: MNHEY, SVGAGI. Trimming stripped 0 bases from V and 10 bases from J, with 12 bases between. The CDR3: CASSYSFGATAFF. The CDR3 nucleotides read TGTGCCAGCAGTTACTCTTTTGGGGCAACAGCTTTCTTT.

The gene calls are TRBV2 and TRBJ1-2; 7 bases fit TRBD1. Germline CDR1 is SNHLY and CDR2 is FYNNEI. Trimming at V came to 6 bases and at J to 4 bases, leaving 5 bases not matched to a gene. The CDR3 has 13 amino acids. The chain's CDR3 is CASRGQVLYGYTF. The CDR3, as DNA: TGTGCCAGCAGAGGACAGGTTCTCTATGGCTACACCTTC.

This chain joins TRBV5-1 and TRBJ2-6; 7 bases align to TRBD1. The length of the CDR3 is 17 residues. The germline gives CDR1 SGHRS, CDR2 YFSETQ. With 4 bases clipped from V and 0 bases from J, the junction kept 7 bases outside the gene matches. The CDR3 DNA follows: TGCGCCAGCAGCAGACGACAGGGTTACTCTGGGGCCAACGTCCTGACTTTC. This sequence encodes CASSRRQGYSGANVLTF. The full variable domain, in which reference TRBV5-1 and TRBJ2-6 provide the parts outside the CDR3, is KAGVTQTPRYLIKTRGQQVTLSCSPISGHRSVSWYQQTPGQGLQFLFEYFSETQRNKGNFPGRFSGRQFSNSRSEMNVSTLELGDSALYLCASSRRQGYSGANVLTFGAGSRLTVL.

The chain joins TRBV6-1 to TRBJ1-6, with TRBD1 matching over 9 bases. The CDR3 consists of 15 residues. V lost 6 bases and J lost 9; bases outside the gene matches: 9. Per germline, CDR1 MNHNS and CDR2 SASEGT. The CDR3 region has the DNA TGTGCCAGCAGGGCTGGACAGGGGTTTGCTTCACCCCTCCACTTT. It is translated as CASRAGQGFASPLHF.

The chain couples TRBV19 to TRBJ2-3, with D possibly being TRBD2 (6 bases). CDR1 and CDR2 from the germline V gene are LNHDA and SQIVND (reference sequence). V lost 8 bases, J lost 3 bases, and 12 bases lay in between. The CDR3 totals 13 residues. For the CDR3, the DNA is TGTGCCAGTGCGGGGAGGAGGACAGATACGCAGTATTTT. Its translation is CASAGRRTDTQYF.

V gene TRBV5-6 combines with J gene TRBJ1-2, with D perhaps TRBD1 (6 bases). Germline CDR1 and CDR2: SGHDT and YYEEEE. The CDR3 totals 15 residues. V dropped 1 base and J dropped 3 bases, with 13 bases sitting between them. CDR3: CASSLSREGDYGYTF. The CDR3, as DNA: TGTGCCAGCAGCTTGAGTCGAGAGGGGGACTATGGCTACACCTTC.

A remark on this clone: An end of the junction does not agree with germline; a read error may underlie this. V gene TRBV4-1 combines with J gene TRBJ1-2, with D uncertain. This CDR3 contains 15 residues. Germline V lookup: CDR1 MGHRA, CDR2 YSYEKL. The CDR3 region is CASSQEAALSYGFTF. The CDR3 DNA follows: TGCGCCAGCAGCCAAGAGGCGGCCCTTTCCTATGGCTTCACCTTC.